This is a list of T cell receptor beta chains from one sample in a study of control samples from healthy donors and cancer patients. Some clones are missing from TCRdb's copy, which holds only in-frame ones; the method was immunoSEQ multiplex PCR. The profile shows just under 100,000 clones, approximately 95% of them singletons. Material: blood. The source of these receptors is a man between 18 and 29 years old in good health. The CDR3 runs from the conserved cysteine through the conserved F or W. D genes are given only for firm matches. Expanded clones are given a class, and other clones once, few, many or no size at all.

j_call v_call d_call clone_size cdr3_aa cdr3_nt
TRBJ1-1 TRBV27 . once CASNLGGQNTEAFF TGTGCCAGCAATTTGGGGGGGCAGAACACTGAAGCTTTCTTT
TRBJ1-1 TRBV29-1 . . CSGHFGVGNTEAFF TGCAGCGGCCATTTTGGGGTGGGGAACACTGAAGCTTTCTTT
TRBJ2-1 TRBV10-2 TRBD1 . CASSESTTGDPRLYNEQFF TGCGCCAGCAGTGAGTCAACAACAGGGGACCCCCGTTTATACAATGAGCAGTTCTTC
TRBJ2-5 TRBV5-1 TRBD2 once CASSPGGGGQETQYF TGCGCCAGCAGCCCGGGGGGGGGCGGGCAAGAGACCCAGTACTTC
TRBJ1-2 TRBV30 . . CAWSPQGVGSGYTF TGTGCCTGGAGTCCACAGGGTGTGGGTTCTGGCTACACCTTC
TRBJ1-2 TRBV27 . . CASSPQGPIYGYTF TGTGCCAGCAGTCCGCAGGGGCCCATCTATGGCTACACCTTC
TRBJ2-7 TRBV10-3 . . CAISESDRRSYEQYF TGTGCCATCAGTGAGTCCGACAGGCGATCCTACGAGCAGTACTTC
TRBJ1-1 TRBV12-3/TRBV12-4 . . CASSLSGSLEAFF TGTGCCAGCAGTTTATCGGGCAGCCTGGAAGCTTTCTTT
TRBJ1-5 TRBV7-6 . . CASSLDGYSNQPQHF TGTGCCAGCAGCTTAGATGGATATAGCAATCAGCCCCAGCATTTT
TRBJ2-2 TRBV30 . . CAWSVLMGGELFF TGTGCCTGGAGTGTTCTAATGGGCGGGGAGCTGTTTTTT
TRBJ1-1 TRBV5-5 . . CASSFTDGSTEAFF TGTGCCAGCAGCTTTACGGACGGAAGCACTGAAGCTTTCTTT
TRBJ2-3 TRBV28 TRBD2 once CASSRRTSAPDTQYF TGTGCCAGCAGTCGCCGCACTAGCGCCCCAGATACGCAGTATTTT
TRBJ2-7 TRBV7-8 TRBD2 . CASSLVPSGSGGPYEQYF TGTGCCAGCAGCTTAGTACCGTCGGGAAGCGGGGGCCCCTACGAGCAGTACTTC